The TCR beta chain under discussion was sequenced for a study of shared clonotypes between healthy human individuals. Running of the assay took place at deep level. Measured with immunoSEQ multiplex PCR; TCRdb has only the in-frame clones, and not every one. The table has roughly 680,000 clones, roughly 72% seen once. Memory CD4+ cells were the fraction left after CD45RA+ naive selection. Turning to this clone: Its antigen is as yet unknown.

The study's findings and limits: Relative to memory subsets, naive subsets generally showed larger estimated richness.

This CDR3 spans 15 amino acids. Germline V CDR1 and CDR2: MNHEY, SMNVEV (reference sequence). V dropped 4 bases and J dropped 6; count of bases not matched to a gene: 7. The V gene is TRBV27, the J gene TRBJ1-4; the match to TRBD1 covers 8 bases. Source material: memory CD4+ T cells sorted from blood. Subset denoted: CD45RA-negative fraction. This receptor was obtained from a woman in her twenties or thirties in good health. The CDR3 DNA reads TGTGCCAGCAGTTCCGCCGGGACAGGAGATGAAAAACTGTTTTTT. Encoded protein: CASSSAGTGDEKLFF.